The clone carrying this T cell receptor beta chain showed up just once. The germline gives CDR1 LGHNA, CDR2 YSLEER. Trimming cost V 3 bases and J 1 base; bases outside gene matches: 7. The CDR3 totals 16 residues. The data are from a study of T cell changes during pregnancy in multiple sclerosis. Profiled with immunoSEQ multiplex PCR; TCRdb holds only in-frame clones, not every one. The table has about 36,000 clones, roughly nine tenths seen once. Sequenced material: CD4+ T cells from peripheral blood mononuclear cells, taken after pregnancy. The rearrangement joins TRBV4-3 to TRBJ1-1; 8 nucleotides line up with TRBD1. The origin of this receptor is a female donor with multiple sclerosis, enrolled in a pregnancy study. This CDR3 is CASSQLTGARNTEAFF. The CDR3 coding sequence is TGCGCCAGCAGCCAGCTGACAGGGGCAAGGAACACTGAAGCTTTCTTT.